This T cell receptor beta chain was documented in a study of control samples from healthy donors and cancer patients. The CDR3 is 15 residues long. Germline CDR1 is SGHRS and CDR2 is YFSETQ. Profiled with immunoSEQ multiplex PCR; TCRdb holds only in-frame clones, not every one. The table has 100,000 to 150,000 clones, around 92% seen once. About this clone: One end of the junction varies from germline; a read error may be responsible. The same CDR3 also results from other DNA sequences found in this sample.

The clonotype was recovered from a man aged 80 or over with head and neck cancer. V and J are TRBV5-1 and TRBJ1-1; D is unresolved. Sequences were obtained from PBMCs. In nucleotides, the CDR3 is TGCGCCAGCAGCCTCTCCATCGGCCCGAACACTGAGGCTTTCTTT. Its protein product is CASSLSIGPNTEAFF.